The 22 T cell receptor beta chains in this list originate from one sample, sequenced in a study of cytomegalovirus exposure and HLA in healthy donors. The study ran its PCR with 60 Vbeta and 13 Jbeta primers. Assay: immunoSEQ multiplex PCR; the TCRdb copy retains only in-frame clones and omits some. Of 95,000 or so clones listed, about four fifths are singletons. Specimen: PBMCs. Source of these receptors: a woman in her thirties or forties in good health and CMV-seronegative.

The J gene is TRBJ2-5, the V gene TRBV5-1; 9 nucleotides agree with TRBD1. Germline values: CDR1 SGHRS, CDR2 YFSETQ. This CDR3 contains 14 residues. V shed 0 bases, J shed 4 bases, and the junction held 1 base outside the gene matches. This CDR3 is CASSLEQGAETQYF. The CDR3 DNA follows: TGCGCCAGCAGCTTGGAACAGGGGGCAGAGACCCAGTACTTC.

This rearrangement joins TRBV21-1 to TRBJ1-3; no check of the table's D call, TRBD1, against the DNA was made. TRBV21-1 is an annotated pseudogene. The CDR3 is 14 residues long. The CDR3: CASSADRGGNTIYF. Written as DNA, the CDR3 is TGTGCCAGCAGCGCGGACAGAGGTGGAAACACCATATATTTT.

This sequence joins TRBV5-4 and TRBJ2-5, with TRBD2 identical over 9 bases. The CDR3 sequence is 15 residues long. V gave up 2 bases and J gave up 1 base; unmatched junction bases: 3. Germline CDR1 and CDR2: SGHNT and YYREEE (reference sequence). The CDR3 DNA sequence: TGTGCCAGCAGCTTACTTAGCGGGGGCCAAGAGACCCAGTACTTC. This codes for CASSLLSGGQETQYF.

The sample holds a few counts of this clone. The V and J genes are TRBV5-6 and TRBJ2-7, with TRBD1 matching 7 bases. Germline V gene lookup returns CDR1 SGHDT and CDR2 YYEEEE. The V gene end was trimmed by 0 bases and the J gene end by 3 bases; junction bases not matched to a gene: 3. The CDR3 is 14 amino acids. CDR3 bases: TGTGCCAGCAGCTTGGTGGGACAGTTCTACGAGCAGTACTTC. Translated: CASSLVGQFYEQYF.

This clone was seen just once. CDR3 residues: CASSREREALISPQHF. In nucleotides, the CDR3 is TGTGCCAGTAGTAGGGAGAGGGAAGCCTTAATCAGCCCCCAGCATTTT. The chain combines TRBV19 with TRBJ1-5; D unclear. Per germline, CDR1 LNHDA and CDR2 SQIVND (reference sequence). Trimming took 4 bases from V and 10 from J, leaving 23 bases between them. This CDR3 is built from 16 residues. The whole variable domain, filled in from reference TRBV19 and TRBJ1-5, reads DGGITQSPKYLFRKEGQNVTLSCEQNLNHDAMYWYRQDPGQGLRLIYYSQIVNDFQKGDIAEGYSVSREKKESFPLTVTSAQKNPTAFYLCASSREREALISPQHFGDGTRLSIL.

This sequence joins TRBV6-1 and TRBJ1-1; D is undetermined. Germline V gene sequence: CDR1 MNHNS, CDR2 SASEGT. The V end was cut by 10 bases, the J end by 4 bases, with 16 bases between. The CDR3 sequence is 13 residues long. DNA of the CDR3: TGTGCCAATGCGCTCGCTGAGTCCACTGAAGCTTTCTTT. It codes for CANALAESTEAFF.

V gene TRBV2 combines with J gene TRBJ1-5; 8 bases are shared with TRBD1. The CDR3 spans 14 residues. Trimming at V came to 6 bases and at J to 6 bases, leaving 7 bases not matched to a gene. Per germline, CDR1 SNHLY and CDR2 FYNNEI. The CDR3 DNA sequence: TGTGCCAGCAGAACCACAGGGGGAGGTCAGCCCCAGCATTTT. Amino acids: CASRTTGGGQPQHF.

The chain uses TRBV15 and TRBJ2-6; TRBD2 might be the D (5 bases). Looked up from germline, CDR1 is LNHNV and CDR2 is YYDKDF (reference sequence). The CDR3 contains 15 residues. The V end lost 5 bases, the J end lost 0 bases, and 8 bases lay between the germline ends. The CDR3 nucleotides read TGTGCCACCAGCCCCCGGGACTCTGGGGCCAACGTCCTGACTTTC. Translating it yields CATSPRDSGANVLTF.

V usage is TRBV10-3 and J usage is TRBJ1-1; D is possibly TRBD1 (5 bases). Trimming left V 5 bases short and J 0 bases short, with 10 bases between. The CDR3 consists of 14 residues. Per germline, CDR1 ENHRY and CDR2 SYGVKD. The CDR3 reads CAISYKGVNTEAFF. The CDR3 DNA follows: TGTGCCATCAGTTATAAAGGGGTGAACACTGAAGCTTTCTTT.

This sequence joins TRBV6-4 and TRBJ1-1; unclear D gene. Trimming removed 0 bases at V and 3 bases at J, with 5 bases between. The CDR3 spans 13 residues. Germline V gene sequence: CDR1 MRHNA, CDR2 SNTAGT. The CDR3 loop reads CASSDSRDTEAFF. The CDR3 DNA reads TGTGCCAGCAGTGACTCGAGGGACACTGAAGCTTTCTTT.

CDR3 protein: CASSRPGQAEAFF. The CDR3 nucleotides read TGTGCCAGCAGCCGCCCGGGACAAGCTGAAGCTTTCTTT. The J gene is TRBJ1-1, the V gene TRBV6-5, with a weak D call TRBD1 (6 bases). This CDR3 is 13 amino acids long. Trimming stripped 6 bases from V and 6 bases from J, with 14 bases between. The germline V gene has CDR1 MNHEY and CDR2 SVGAGI.

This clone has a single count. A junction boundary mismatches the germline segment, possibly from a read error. The CDR3 DNA reads TGTTCCAGCAGCTTAGTTATGGATACGCAGTATTTT. Protein: CSSSLVMDTQYF. The chain couples TRBV7-9 to TRBJ2-3, with unresolved D. The CDR3 is 12 residues long. Germline V lookup: CDR1 SEHNR, CDR2 FQNEAQ (reference sequence).

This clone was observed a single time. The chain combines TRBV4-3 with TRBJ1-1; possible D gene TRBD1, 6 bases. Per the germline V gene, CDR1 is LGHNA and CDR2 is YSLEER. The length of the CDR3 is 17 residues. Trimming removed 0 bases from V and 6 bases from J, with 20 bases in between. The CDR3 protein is CASSQEGPGQLVAEAFF. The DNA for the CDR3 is TGCGCCAGCAGCCAAGAAGGGCCCGGACAGTTGGTCGCTGAAGCTTTCTTT.

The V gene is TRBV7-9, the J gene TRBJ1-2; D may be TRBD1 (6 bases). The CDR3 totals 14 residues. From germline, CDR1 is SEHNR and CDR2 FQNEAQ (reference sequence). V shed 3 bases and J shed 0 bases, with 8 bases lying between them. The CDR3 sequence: CASSLTGANYGYTF. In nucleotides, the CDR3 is TGTGCCAGCAGCTTGACAGGAGCTAACTATGGCTACACCTTC. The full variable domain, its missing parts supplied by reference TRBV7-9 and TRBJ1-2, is DTGVSQNPRHKITKRGQNVTFRCDPISEHNRLYWYRQTLGQGPEFLTYFQNEAQLEKSRLLSDRFSAERPKGSFSTLEIQRTEQGDSAMYLCASSLTGANYGYTFGSGTRLTVV.

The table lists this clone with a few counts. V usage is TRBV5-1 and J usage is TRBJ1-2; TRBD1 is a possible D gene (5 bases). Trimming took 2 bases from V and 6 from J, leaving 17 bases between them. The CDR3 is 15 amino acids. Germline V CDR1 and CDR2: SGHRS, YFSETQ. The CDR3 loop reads CASSFGAVVRNGYTF. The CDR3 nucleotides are TGCGCCAGCAGCTTTGGGGCAGTCGTTCGTAATGGCTACACCTTC.

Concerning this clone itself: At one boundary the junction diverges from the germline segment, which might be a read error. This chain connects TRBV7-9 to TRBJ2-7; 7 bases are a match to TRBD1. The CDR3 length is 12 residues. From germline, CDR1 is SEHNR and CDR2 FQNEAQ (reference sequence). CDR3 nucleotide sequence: TGTTCCAGCAGCTCCTACAGGGGTGAGCAGTACTTC. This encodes CSSSSYRGEQYF. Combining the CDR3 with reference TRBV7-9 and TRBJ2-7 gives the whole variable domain DTGVSQNPRHKITKRGQNVTFRCDPISEHNRLYWYRQTLGQGPEFLTYFQNEAQLEKSRLLSDRFSAERPKGSFSTLEIQRTEQGDSAMYLCSSSSYRGEQYFGPGTRLTVT.

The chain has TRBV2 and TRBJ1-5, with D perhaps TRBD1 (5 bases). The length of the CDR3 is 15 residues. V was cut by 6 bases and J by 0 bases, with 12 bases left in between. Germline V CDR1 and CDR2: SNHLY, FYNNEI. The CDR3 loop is CASSLTANSNQPQHF. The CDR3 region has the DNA TGTGCCAGCAGCCTGACAGCGAATAGCAATCAGCCCCAGCATTTT.

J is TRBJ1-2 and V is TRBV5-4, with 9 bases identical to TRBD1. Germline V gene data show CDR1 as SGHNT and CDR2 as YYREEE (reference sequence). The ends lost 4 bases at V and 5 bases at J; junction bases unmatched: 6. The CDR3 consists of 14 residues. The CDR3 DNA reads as TGTGCCAGCAGCCGACAGGGGGAAAATTATGGCTACACCTTC. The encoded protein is CASSRQGENYGYTF.

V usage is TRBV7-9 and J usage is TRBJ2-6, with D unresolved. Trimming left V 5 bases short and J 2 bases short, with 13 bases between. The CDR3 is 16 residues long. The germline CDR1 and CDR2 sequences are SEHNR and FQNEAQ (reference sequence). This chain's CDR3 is CASSPRKTPGANVLTF. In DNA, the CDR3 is TGTGCCAGCAGCCCGCGGAAGACTCCTGGGGCCAACGTCCTGACTTTC.

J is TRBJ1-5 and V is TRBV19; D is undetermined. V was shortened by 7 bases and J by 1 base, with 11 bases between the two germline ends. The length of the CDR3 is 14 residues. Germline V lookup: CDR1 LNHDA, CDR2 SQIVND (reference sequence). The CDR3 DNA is TGTGCCAGTAACCCAGGCTACAGCAATCAGCCCCAGCATTTT. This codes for CASNPGYSNQPQHF.

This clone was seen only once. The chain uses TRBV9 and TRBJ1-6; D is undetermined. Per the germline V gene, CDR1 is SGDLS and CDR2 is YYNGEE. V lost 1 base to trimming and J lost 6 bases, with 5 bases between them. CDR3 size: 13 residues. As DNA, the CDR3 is TGTGCCAGCAGCGTAAACACTAATTCACCCCTCCACTTT. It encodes CASSVNTNSPLHF.

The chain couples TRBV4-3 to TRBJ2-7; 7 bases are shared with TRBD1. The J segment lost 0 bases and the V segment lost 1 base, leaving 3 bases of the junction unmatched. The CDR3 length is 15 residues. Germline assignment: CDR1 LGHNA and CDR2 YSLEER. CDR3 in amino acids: CASSQVQGSSYEQYF. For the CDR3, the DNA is TGCGCCAGCAGCCAAGTACAGGGGAGCTCCTACGAGCAGTACTTC.